This T cell receptor beta chain was identified during a study of T-cell reconstitution after alpha-beta-depleted transplantation in children (dated by TCRdb to the mid-2010s). As for the study more broadly: T-cell immune reconstitution after TCRalphabeta/CD19-depleted allogeneic hematopoietic cell transplantation in children was quantitatively tracked in the study by means of TCR repertoire profiling.

Reading the label with the study, this specimen's treatment or condition is: allogeneic hematopoietic cell transplantation with graft depleted of TCRalphabeta T cells and CD19 B cells. Transplant recipients were children who received TCRalphabeta/CD19-depleted allogeneic hematopoietic cell grafts. Of note for this clonotype: Its antigen remains undetermined. There are no base qualities to consult, and no much larger clone falls within one base.

Library preparation used PCR. Sequenced on an Illumina HiSeq 2500. TCR libraries were prepared with molecular barcoding, using unique molecular identifiers to normalize TCRbeta repertoire quantification. Starting from the raw public reads, TCRdb applied fastp trimming at Q25, assembled clones with MiXCR and retained in-frame beta chains. Rows are unified per CDR3 protein, each entry keeping the most common DNA and genes. The sample table contains a few hundred thousand distinct CDR3 sequences; only one count was recorded for 25% to 30% of them. The ten largest clones represent around 36% of the sample. Trimming leaves V shorter by 0 bases and J shorter by 4 bases, with the junction holding 2 bases beyond the gene matches. The CDR3 runs 15 residues from the cysteine to the phenylalanine. The only DNA kept is the CDR3, 45 bases in frame from the first base. CDR1 SGHRS and CDR2 YFSETQ were looked up in the germline V gene.

The study at large found these results: Hyperexpanded clone frequencies declined over subsequent months; after one year, T-cell counts and TCRbeta diversity were mostly attributed to newly produced T cells. In some patients, the high TCRbeta diversity seen at day 60 was put down to recipient T cells and intrathymic progenitors that had survived conditioning. Apparently early alphabetaT-cell count recovery about two months after transplant reportedly relied on only several hundred rapidly expanded clones derived from non-depleted graft cells.

The chain uses TRBV5-1 and TRBJ1-4; 8 bases in between match TRBD1. Sequenced material: PBMCs, taken before TCRalphabeta/CD19-depleted stem cell transplant. The sequence was collected from a boy younger than two with Wiskott-Aldrich syndrome, due to receive a stem cell transplant. The DNA sequence reads TGCGCCAGCAGCTTGGACAGGGGGATTAATGAAAAACTGTTTTTT. Protein translation: CASSLDRGINEKLFF.